A selection of T cell receptor beta chains follows, all from one sample in a study of CD8+CD57+ T cells in acquired aplastic anemia. MiXCR was run by TCRdb on the reads, yielding one entry per CDR3 protein. Of 90,000 to 120,000 distinct CDR3 sequences listed, about half are singletons. Sequenced: sorted CD4+, CD8+, or CD8+CD57+ T cells (not recorded which) from PBMCs. These receptors came from a human donor in good health, serving as a control. CDR3s leave out the opening cysteine and the closing phenylalanine or tryptophan.

V	J	CDR3
TRBV25-1	TRBJ1-2	ASREGGNYGYT
TRBV27	TRBJ2-7	ASSLSRTYEQY
TRBV28	TRBJ1-2	ASRAADPRYGYT
TRBV7-2	TRBJ2-5	ASSLLGHQETQY
TRBV2	TRBJ1-1	ASSGTEAF
TRBV9	TRBJ2-7	ASSPGSGNTYEQY
TRBV24-1	TRBJ2-3	ATSGPGDTQY
TRBV25-1	TRBJ2-7	AWTDGAGGSYEQY
TRBV7-2	TRBJ1-6	ASSLAMGLRSPLH
TRBV5-1	TRBJ1-2	ASSVRAVESYGYT
TRBV6-1	TRBJ2-7	ASSLAGPQYEQY
TRBV5-8	TRBJ1-2	ASSLAGNRGYGYT
TRBV10-3	TRBJ2-1	AISERGTTNYNEQF
TRBV2	TRBJ1-4	ASSVEKLF
TRBV7-2	TRBJ1-2	ASSPSDRGLWGYT
TRBV5-4	TRBJ1-6	ASSTSSYNSPLH
TRBV4-1	TRBJ2-2	ASSPIISRELF
TRBV19	TRBJ1-5	ASRDRGTLGAQH
TRBV19	TRBJ2-5	ASSMSGADLQETQY
TRBV25-1	TRBJ1-1	ASSQHAGGDTEAF
TRBV27	TRBJ2-7	ASSETVTYEQY
TRBV9	TRBJ1-6	ASSVVDSPISPLH
TRBV12-3/TRBV12-4	TRBJ2-5	ASSLNQGSEETQY
TRBV25-1	TRBJ1-5	ASSRGGTVNQPQH
TRBV7-9	TRBJ2-3	ASSFTTSTDTQY
TRBV10-3	TRBJ1-5	AIRSGQGAISGDQPQH
TRBV5-1	TRBJ2-5	ASSLDETQY
TRBV11-2	TRBJ1-6	ASSQIRDSDSPLH
TRBV20-1	TRBJ1-3	SARGPADRDPDHSGNTIY
TRBV5-4	TRBJ1-1	ASSLSVTAGAF
TRBV12-3/TRBV12-4	TRBJ2-1	ASSILTGQGTEQF
TRBV11-2	TRBJ1-4	ASSLEWGTATNEKLF
TRBV27	TRBJ2-5	ASSPGDQETQY
TRBV19	TRBJ2-7	ATDAGGREQY
TRBV27	TRBJ2-3	ASSFAPPGTDTQY
TRBV5-1	TRBJ1-2	ASSIDRAEAGYT
TRBV10-3	TRBJ2-5	ATLGASGGSETQY
TRBV15	TRBJ2-5	ATSRHQETQY
TRBV5-7	TRBJ1-5	ASPRGQPQH
TRBV14	TRBJ1-2	ASSPGGYGYT
TRBV12-3/TRBV12-4	TRBJ1-5	ASQGVGNQPQH
TRBV24-1	TRBJ2-3	ATSDLGDTQY
TRBV25-1	TRBJ2-7	ASSEYRQSSYEQY
TRBV12-3/TRBV12-4	TRBJ2-2	ASSLVVGELF
TRBV20-1	TRBJ1-1	SATRGQGGTEAF